This entry is about one T cell receptor beta chain. TCRdb's table, derived via immunoSEQ multiplex PCR, lists solely in-frame clones and lacks some. The table records 35,000 to 45,000 clones, 90% of them present only once. This record comes from a study of T cell changes during pregnancy in multiple sclerosis. In germline, CDR1 is MNHEY, CDR2 SMNVEV (reference sequence). This CDR3 is built from 18 residues. J gave up 8 bases and V 4 bases, and 21 bases lay outside the gene matches. The origin of this receptor is a female donor in good health, enrolled as a control in a pregnancy study. The genes are TRBV27 and TRBJ1-2; 8 bases are shared with TRBD1. This specimen was peripheral blood, taken in the third trimester of pregnancy. The CDR3 sequence is CASSSLRPGTGGIDGYTF. The CDR3 DNA follows: TGTGCCAGCAGTTCCCTAAGGCCAGGGACAGGCGGGATTGACGGCTACACCTTC.